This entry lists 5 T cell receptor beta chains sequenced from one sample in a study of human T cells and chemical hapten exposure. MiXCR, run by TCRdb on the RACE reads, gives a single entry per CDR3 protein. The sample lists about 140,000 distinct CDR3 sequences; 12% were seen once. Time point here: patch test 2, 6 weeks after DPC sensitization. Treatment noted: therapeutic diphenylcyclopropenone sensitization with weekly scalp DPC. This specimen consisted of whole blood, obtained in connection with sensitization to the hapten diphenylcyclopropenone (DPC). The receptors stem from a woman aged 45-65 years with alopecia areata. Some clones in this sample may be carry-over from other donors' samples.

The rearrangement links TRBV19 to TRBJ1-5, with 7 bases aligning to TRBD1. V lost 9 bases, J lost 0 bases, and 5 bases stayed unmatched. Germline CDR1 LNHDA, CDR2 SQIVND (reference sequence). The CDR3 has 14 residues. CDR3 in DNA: TGTGCCAGCGGGACAGTTAATAGCAATCAGCCCCAGCATTTT. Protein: CASGTVNSNQPQHF.

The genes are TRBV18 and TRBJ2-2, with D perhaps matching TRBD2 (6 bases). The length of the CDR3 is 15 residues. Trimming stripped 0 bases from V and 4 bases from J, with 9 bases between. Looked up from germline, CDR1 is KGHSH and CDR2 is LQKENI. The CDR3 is CASSPPAGITGELFF. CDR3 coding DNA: TGTGCCAGCTCACCACCGGCGGGAATCACCGGGGAGCTGTTTTTT. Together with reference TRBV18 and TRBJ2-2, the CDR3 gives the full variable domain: NAGVMQNPRHLVRRRGQEARLRCSPMKGHSHVYWYRQLPEEGLKFMVYLQKENIIDESGMPKERFSAEFPKEGPSILRIQQVVRGDSAAYFCASSPPAGITGELFFGEGSRLTVL.

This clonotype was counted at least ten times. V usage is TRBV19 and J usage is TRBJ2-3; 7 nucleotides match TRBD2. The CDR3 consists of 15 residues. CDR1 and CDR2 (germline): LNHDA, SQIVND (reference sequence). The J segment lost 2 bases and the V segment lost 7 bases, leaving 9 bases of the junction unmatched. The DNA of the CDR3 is TGTGCCAGTAACCCGGACACTAGCGCCACAGATACGCAGTATTTT. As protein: CASNPDTSATDTQYF.

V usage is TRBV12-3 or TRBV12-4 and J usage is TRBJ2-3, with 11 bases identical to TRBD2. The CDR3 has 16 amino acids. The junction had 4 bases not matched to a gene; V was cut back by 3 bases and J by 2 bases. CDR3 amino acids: CASSLGLAVLTDTQYF. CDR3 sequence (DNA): TGTGCCAGCAGTTTGGGACTAGCGGTGCTCACAGATACGCAGTATTTT.

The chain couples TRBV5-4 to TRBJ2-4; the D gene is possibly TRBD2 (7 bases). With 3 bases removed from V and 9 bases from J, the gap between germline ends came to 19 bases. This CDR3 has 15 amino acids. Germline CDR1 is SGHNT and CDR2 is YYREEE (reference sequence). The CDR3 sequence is CASSSEQGPGGIQYF. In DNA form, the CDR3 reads TGTGCCAGCAGCTCCGAACAGGGACCGGGAGGCATTCAGTACTTC.